Following are 27 T cell receptor beta chains from one sample sequenced in a study of Ad26.COV2.S vaccination and SARS-CoV-2 variants. The treatment: 15 to 20 received Ad26.COV2.S at low or high dose, single or two shots; about five received placebo; per-sample allocation not given. Sampling was done on day 63 after the first vaccine or placebo injection. Using immunoSEQ multiplex PCR, the repertoire was profiled, and TCRdb retains in-frame clones only, with some absent. The sample yields hundreds of thousands of clones, approximately 89% seen once. Sample: peripheral blood, taken in a trial of Ad26.COV2.S vaccine versus placebo. Every receptor here comes from a person between 18 and 65 years old who received the Ad26.COV2.S COVID-19 vaccine or a placebo.

CDR3 sequence: CASSENETPPEGYTF. The CDR3 DNA reads as TGTGCCAGCAGTGAAAATGAGACACCTCCGGAGGGCTACACCTTC. The chain carries TRBV2 and TRBJ1-2; no reliable D call. Trimming removed 2 bases from V and 8 bases from J, with 18 bases in between. Germline CDR1 is SNHLY and CDR2 is FYNNEI. The CDR3 consists of 15 residues.

This sequence joins TRBV7-3 and TRBJ2-2; D possibly corresponds to TRBD1 (5 bases). Trimming left V 5 bases short and J 0 bases short, with 10 bases between. This CDR3 comprises 15 residues. CDR1 SGHTA and CDR2 FQGTGA come from the germline V gene. The CDR3 spells CASSLWGANTGELFF. CDR3 nucleotide sequence: TGTGCCAGCAGCCTGTGGGGCGCGAACACCGGGGAGCTGTTTTTT.

J is TRBJ1-4 and V is TRBV3-1 (or the pseudogene TRBV3-2), with D possibly matching TRBD1 (5 bases). The CDR3 is 16 residues long. From germline, CDR1 is LGHDT and CDR2 YNNKEL (reference sequence). Between the trimmed V and J ends, which lost 0 bases and 3 bases, there was a span of 11 bases. The DNA for the CDR3 is TGTGCCAGCAGCCAAGATCTTGAGGGACCTAATGAAAAACTGTTTTTT. Protein sequence: CASSQDLEGPNEKLFF.

The CDR3 nucleotides read TGCAGCGTTGTAGGGGGGCGGGTCCCCGATGAGCAGTTCTTC. Translating gives CSVVGGRVPDEQFF. The chain recombines TRBV29-1 with TRBJ2-1, with D possibly called TRBD1 or TRBD2 (6 bases each). The CDR3 is 14 amino acids. Germline CDR1 reads SQVTM; CDR2 reads ANQGSEA. V was pared by 4 bases and J by 8 bases, with 18 bases between.

The rearrangement joins TRBV10-3 to TRBJ2-7, with TRBD1 matching over 9 bases. The CDR3 has 13 amino acids. Germline lookup yields CDR1 ENHRY and CDR2 SYGVKD. V dropped 5 bases and J dropped 5; count of bases not matched to a gene: 4. The CDR3 region is CAISRTGADEQYF. Written as DNA, the CDR3 is TGTGCCATCAGTCGGACAGGGGCCGACGAGCAGTACTTC.

V gene TRBV6-6 combines with J gene TRBJ2-5, with D uncertain. The CDR3 covers 13 residues. Germline loops: CDR1 MNHNY, CDR2 SVGAGI (reference sequence). V shed 6 bases and J shed 4 bases, with 12 bases lying between them. CDR3 region: CASRKGIPETQYF. CDR3 DNA: TGTGCCAGCAGGAAAGGGATCCCAGAGACCCAGTACTTC.

Only a few counts were recorded for this clone. This chain links TRBV29-1 with TRBJ2-5; 9 bases fit TRBD2. With 0 bases clipped from V and 4 bases from J, the junction kept 15 bases outside the gene matches. Germline CDR1 is SQVTM and CDR2 is ANQGSEA. The CDR3 consists of 18 residues. The CDR3: CSVEEFYISGGPSETQYF. The CDR3 DNA sequence: TGCAGCGTTGAAGAGTTCTACATTAGCGGGGGCCCCTCAGAGACCCAGTACTTC.

V is TRBV2 and J is TRBJ2-2, with TRBD2 identical over 12 bases. Germline CDR1 reads SNHLY; CDR2 reads FYNNEI. With V trimmed by 7 bases and J by 6 bases, 15 bases remained unmatched. The CDR3 has 18 amino acids. As DNA, the CDR3 is TGTGCCAGCATTTTCGGGATTCTAGCGGGAGGGCCCGCCGGGGAGCTGTTTTTT. This translates into CASIFGILAGGPAGELFF. Full variable domain (remainder filled in from reference TRBV2 and TRBJ2-2): EPEVTQTPSHQVTQMGQEVILRCVPISNHLYFYWYRQILGQKVEFLVSFYNNEISEKSEIFDDQFSVERPDGSNFTLKIRSTKLEDSAMYFCASIFGILAGGPAGELFFGEGSRLTVL.

This chain uses TRBV14 with TRBJ2-5, with D perhaps TRBD1 (5 bases). Germline CDR1 reads SGHDN; CDR2 reads FVKESK. V was cut by 8 bases and J by 3 bases, with 16 bases left in between. This CDR3 comprises 14 residues. CDR3 region: CASARFGAKETQYF. Written as DNA, the CDR3 is TGTGCCAGCGCCAGGTTTGGGGCTAAAGAGACCCAGTACTTC.

The J gene is TRBJ1-3, the V gene TRBV20-1; D is ambiguous. Trimming took off 6 bases at V and 2 bases at J, with 5 bases between the two ends. Germline CDR1 DFQATT, CDR2 SNEGSKA (reference sequence). The length of the CDR3 is 11 residues. Here the CDR3 reads CSATAGNTIYF. In DNA, the CDR3 is TGCAGTGCAACAGCTGGAAACACCATATATTTT.

The rearrangement joins TRBV6-5 to TRBJ1-5, with 9 bases lining up with TRBD1. The CDR3 covers 15 residues. Germline loops: CDR1 MNHEY, CDR2 SVGAGI. V dropped 6 bases and J dropped 3; count of bases not matched to a gene: 6. For the CDR3, the DNA is TGTGCCAGCAGCAAGGGACAGGGCCCCAATCAGCCCCAGCATTTT. The encoded protein is CASSKGQGPNQPQHF.

The rearrangement links TRBV6-4 to TRBJ1-6; a possible D gene is TRBD1 (5 bases). The CDR3 spans 12 residues. From germline, CDR1 is MRHNA and CDR2 SNTAGT. V shed 4 bases and J shed 10 bases, with 8 bases lying between them. This CDR3 reads CASSVRESPLHF. The DNA for the CDR3 is TGTGCCAGCAGTGTCAGGGAATCACCCCTCCACTTT.

The rearrangement links TRBV6-2 or TRBV6-3 to TRBJ2-1, with a possible D match to TRBD2 (5 bases). V was clipped by 2 bases and J by 9 bases, with 14 bases between them. The CDR3 length is 14 residues. The germline V gene encodes CDR1 MNHEY and CDR2 SVGEGT. The CDR3 reads CASSYRVSAGEQFF. The CDR3 nucleotides are TGTGCCAGCAGTTACAGGGTTAGCGCGGGTGAGCAGTTCTTC.

This sequence joins TRBV7-2 and TRBJ2-5; perhaps TRBD2 as D (6 bases). CDR3 length equals 14 residues. The ends were cut back, 3 bases at V and 5 bases at J, with 13 bases in the middle. Germline-derived CDR1 and CDR2 are SGHTA and FQGNSA. This chain's CDR3 is CASSFAGRGETQYF. CDR3 bases: TGTGCCAGCAGCTTCGCGGGGCGAGGGGAGACCCAGTACTTC.

The gene calls are TRBV28 and TRBJ2-7; no reliable D call. Trimming took 5 bases from V and 5 from J, leaving 16 bases between them. Germline-derived CDR1 and CDR2 are MDHEN and SYDVKM. The CDR3 totals 14 residues. The CDR3 loop is CASSKGPLQNEQYF. Here the CDR3 DNA reads TGTGCCAGCAGTAAGGGTCCTCTCCAGAACGAGCAGTACTTC.

This rearrangement joins TRBV7-9 to TRBJ2-7; possible D gene TRBD2, 6 bases. The CDR3 runs 15 residues. CDR1 and CDR2 from the germline V gene are SEHNR and FQNEAQ (reference sequence). V was clipped by 2 bases and J by 0 bases, with 11 bases between them. The CDR3 DNA reads as TGTGCCAGCAGCTTACTCGGAGGGAGCTCCTACGAGCAGTACTTC. Its protein product is CASSLLGGSSYEQYF.

This sequence joins TRBV28 and TRBJ2-7; possibly TRBD1 or TRBD2 for D (5 bases each). Germline values: CDR1 MDHEN, CDR2 SYDVKM. The CDR3 has 14 residues. Trimming cost V 7 bases and J 6 bases, with 19 bases left between them. CDR3: CASKTSGDGFEQYV. DNA for the CDR3: TGTGCCAGCAAGACGTCCGGGGACGGATTCGAGCAGTACGTC.

The chain is built from TRBV9 and TRBJ1-3; D not certain. The CDR3 length is 15 residues. The germline V gene has CDR1 SGDLS and CDR2 YYNGEE. V shed 0 bases and J shed 7 bases, with 14 bases lying between them. CDR3 in DNA: TGTGCCAGCAGCGTAGACAGCTTTACGGTGAACACCATATATTTT. The encoded protein is CASSVDSFTVNTIYF.

The V call is TRBV6-2 or TRBV6-3, the J call TRBJ2-1; tentative D call: TRBD2 (5 bases). Germline lookup yields CDR1 MNHEY and CDR2 SVGEGT. The germline V and J ends were trimmed by 6 bases and 7 bases, with 22 bases remaining between them. This CDR3 region has 16 residues. In nucleotides, the CDR3 is TGTGCCAGCAGCCGCCCCCCGGGGTTCAAGAGGAATGAGCAGTTCTTC. Amino acid sequence: CASSRPPGFKRNEQFF.

This clone was seen a single time. This chain joins TRBV19 and TRBJ1-5, with a tentative D call TRBD1 (6 bases). The V gene lost 7 bases and the J gene lost 6 bases, with 16 bases spanning the gap. Germline CDR1 is LNHDA and CDR2 is SQIVND (reference sequence). This CDR3 spans 14 amino acids. In DNA form, the CDR3 reads TGTGCCAGTACAGTGTCAGGGGCCGCTCAGCCCCAGCATTTT. Translating gives CASTVSGAAQPQHF.

The count of this clone is one. The DNA of the CDR3 is TGTGCCAGCAGCTTTGGGACTCTGGGGGGGACCCAGTACTTC. Its protein product is CASSFGTLGGTQYF. The chain uses TRBV7-3 and TRBJ2-5; D might be TRBD2 (6 bases). This CDR3 region has 14 residues. Germline CDR1 and CDR2: SGHTA and FQGTGA. V was pared by 3 bases and J by 7 bases, with 15 bases between.

The chain joins TRBV4-3 to TRBJ1-2; possible D gene TRBD1, 5 bases. This CDR3 is 14 amino acids long. Trimming took 0 bases from V and 4 from J, leaving 9 bases between them. The germline gives CDR1 LGHNA, CDR2 YSLEER. In DNA form, the CDR3 reads TGCGCCAGCAGCCAAGAGGGGGGGACCTATGGCTACACCTTC. Translating gives CASSQEGGTYGYTF.

The count of this clone is one. The chain has TRBV6-5 and TRBJ1-2; D might be TRBD1 (6 bases). V lost 6 bases and J lost 3, with 11 bases in between. The CDR3 extends over 13 amino acids. CDR1 MNHEY and CDR2 SVGAGI come from the germline V gene. This CDR3 reads CASSRGGYYGYTF. The CDR3 nucleotides read TGTGCCAGCAGCAGGGGAGGGTACTATGGCTACACCTTC.

This chain joins TRBV29-1 and TRBJ1-5; no firm D call. The CDR3 has 13 residues. The germline V gene encodes CDR1 SQVTM and CDR2 ANQGSEA. The V end lost 8 bases, the J end lost 9 bases, and 20 bases lay between the germline ends. The CDR3 bases are TGCAGCACCTCGGACGGGGAATATCGGCCCCAGCATTTT. It yields the protein CSTSDGEYRPQHF.

The rearrangement joins TRBV7-2 to TRBJ2-3, with 8 bases matching TRBD1. V lost 3 bases to trimming and J lost 3 bases; unmatched junction nucleotides: 2. CDR1 SGHTA and CDR2 FQGNSA come from the germline V gene. The CDR3 spans 14 residues. The CDR3 is CASSFRQGTDTQYF. CDR3 DNA: TGTGCCAGCAGCTTCAGACAGGGGACAGATACGCAGTATTTT.

The rearrangement joins TRBV7-6 to TRBJ2-1; 10 nucleotides match TRBD2. Germline CDR1 is SGHVS and CDR2 is FNYEAQ. With 3 bases clipped from V and 6 bases from J, the junction kept 11 bases outside the gene matches. The CDR3 runs 17 residues. Written as DNA, the CDR3 is TGTGCCAGCAGCTTCCGGCCTCAAGCGGGAGGGGGCAATGAGCAGTTCTTC. Translation: CASSFRPQAGGGNEQFF.

The chain carries TRBV11-3 and TRBJ2-6; 8 positions agree with TRBD2. From germline, CDR1 is SGHNT and CDR2 YENEEA. With 5 bases clipped from V and 1 base from J, the junction kept 7 bases outside the gene matches. This CDR3 comprises 17 residues. In nucleotides, the CDR3 is TGTGCCAGCAGCACCACCCCGGGGGGGTCTGGGGCCAACGTCCTGACTTTC. Translation gives CASSTTPGGSGANVLTF.